This passage covers 16 T cell receptor beta chains from one sample sequenced in a study of blood T cell repertoires in COVID-19. Only in-frame clones appear in the TCRdb table, and some are missing; sequencing was by immunoSEQ multiplex PCR. The sample consists of around 230,000 clones, around 85% of them appearing once. The sample consisted of PBMCs or T cells enriched from blood (not recorded which). These TCRs come from a woman aged 40-49 years with acute COVID-19.

CDR3 DNA sequence: TGTGCCAGCAGTGAGGCGAGGGCAGAAGCTTTCTTT. Translation: CASSEARAEAFF. The V gene is TRBV2, the J gene TRBJ1-1; no definite D call. CDR3 length equals 12 residues. Germline V CDR1 and CDR2: SNHLY, FYNNEI. Trimming shortened V by 3 bases and J by 8 bases, and 10 bases separated the two germline ends.

V usage is TRBV19 and J usage is TRBJ2-2; D remains unclear. This CDR3 comprises 13 residues. The germline V gene has CDR1 LNHDA and CDR2 SQIVND (reference sequence). Trimming removed 3 bases from V and 6 bases from J, with 8 bases in between. The CDR3 nucleotides are TGTGCCAGTAGTATCTATGTTCCCGGGGAGCTGTTTTTT. Protein sequence: CASSIYVPGELFF.

This chain connects TRBV6-1 to TRBJ1-5; D uncertain. This CDR3 is 15 amino acids long. The V gene lost 2 bases and the J gene lost 0 bases, with 8 bases spanning the gap. Germline CDR1 reads MNHNS; CDR2 reads SASEGT. In DNA, the CDR3 is TGTGCCAGCAGTGAATATGAGAATAGCAATCAGCCCCAGCATTTT. It translates to CASSEYENSNQPQHF.

The chain links TRBV4-2 to TRBJ2-3, with D possibly matching TRBD2 (7 bases). Germline V gene lookup returns CDR1 LGHNA and CDR2 YNFKEQ. Trimming cost V 1 base and J 2 bases, with 16 bases left between them. CDR3 size: 17 residues. In DNA form, the CDR3 reads TGTGCCAGCAGCCAAGTGAGAGCGGGACAAGTCACAGATACGCAGTATTTT. As protein: CASSQVRAGQVTDTQYF.

This chain joins TRBV7-9 and TRBJ1-2; 11 bases line up with TRBD1. V lost 10 bases and J lost 4; bases outside the gene matches: 5. The CDR3 has 13 residues. CDR1 is SEHNR, CDR2 FQNEAQ, per germline (reference sequence). CDR3 amino acids: CATGQGAGYGYTF. The CDR3 DNA reads as TGTGCCACCGGACAGGGGGCCGGCTATGGCTACACCTTC.

The chain couples TRBV11-2 to TRBJ2-3, with 7 bases lining up with TRBD2. Germline trimming cut 1 base from V and 6 bases from J; bases unmatched to any gene: 7. The CDR3 has 15 residues. Per germline, CDR1 SGHAT and CDR2 FQNNGV. The CDR3 DNA reads TGTGCCAGCAGCTTAGTTTCGGTGGGGGGGGATACGCAGTATTTT. Translation gives CASSLVSVGGDTQYF.

This chain uses TRBV5-1 with TRBJ2-1; D not resolved. Germline CDR1 SGHRS, CDR2 YFSETQ. V was trimmed by 1 base and J by 11 bases, leaving 13 bases between them. The CDR3 contains 13 residues. In DNA, the CDR3 is TGCGCCAGCAGCTTGTCCGGCGGAGAGAAGCAGTTCTTC. It encodes CASSLSGGEKQFF.

This chain uses TRBV7-6 with TRBJ1-6, with 8 bases aligning to TRBD1. There are 14 residues in the CDR3. The J segment lost 8 bases and the V segment lost 5 bases, leaving 5 bases of the junction unmatched. Per the germline V gene, CDR1 is SGHVS and CDR2 is FNYEAQ. CDR3: CASSRTGIDSPLHF. The CDR3 bases are TGTGCCAGCAGCCGGACAGGGATTGATTCACCCCTCCACTTT.

The V and J genes are TRBV3-1 (or the pseudogene TRBV3-2) and TRBJ2-7, with a tentative D call TRBD1 (6 bases). The CDR3 has 14 amino acids. CDR1 is LGHDT, CDR2 YNNKEL, per germline (reference sequence). V was clipped by 2 bases and J by 3 bases, with 11 bases between them. CDR3 protein: CASSQTPGDYEQYF. In DNA form, the CDR3 reads TGTGCCAGCAGCCAAACTCCAGGGGACTACGAGCAGTACTTC.

The J gene is TRBJ2-6, the V gene TRBV25-1; D is unresolved. Trimming stripped 5 bases from V and 5 bases from J, with 7 bases between. The CDR3 is 13 amino acids. The germline V gene encodes CDR1 MGHDK and CDR2 SYGVNS. The CDR3, as DNA: TGTGCCAGCAGTTCAGACAGGGCCAACGTCCTGACTTTC. This translates into CASSSDRANVLTF. The variable domain in full, completed from reference TRBV25-1 and TRBJ2-6, reads EADIYQTPRYLVIGTGKKITLECSQTMGHDKMYWYQQDPGMELHLIHYSYGVNSTEKGDLSSESTVSRIRTEHFPLTLESARPSHTSQYLCASSSDRANVLTFGAGSRLTVL.

The J gene is TRBJ2-1, the V gene TRBV5-6; 7 bases line up with TRBD1. CDR3 length equals 15 residues. With V trimmed by 5 bases and J by 0 bases, 5 bases remained unmatched. Germline V lookup: CDR1 SGHDT, CDR2 YYEEEE. CDR3 sequence: CASRSGTDSYNEQFF. The CDR3 nucleotides read TGTGCCAGCAGATCCGGGACAGACTCCTACAATGAGCAGTTCTTC. Based on the CDR3 plus reference TRBV5-6 and TRBJ2-1, the full variable domain is DAGVTQSPTHLIKTRGQQVTLRCSPKSGHDTVSWYQQALGQGPQFIFQYYEEEERQRGNFPDRFSGHQFPNYSSELNVNALLLGDSALYLCASRSGTDSYNEQFFGPGTRLTVL.

The chain employs TRBV10-3 and TRBJ2-7, with 9 bases identical to TRBD1. J was trimmed by 4 bases and V by 8 bases; bases with no gene match: 9. Germline V gene sequence: CDR1 ENHRY, CDR2 SYGVKD. The CDR3 sequence is 14 residues long. CDR3 in amino acids: CAIATGTGFYEQYF. CDR3 DNA sequence: TGTGCCATCGCGACCGGGACAGGGTTTTACGAGCAGTACTTC.

About this clone itself: The junction and the germline gene differ at one end; a read error may be behind it. This chain uses TRBV7-7 with TRBJ2-1; 14 positions agree with TRBD2. This CDR3 spans 19 amino acids. CDR1 is SSHAT and CDR2 is FNYEAQ in the germline V gene (reference sequence). The CDR3 coding sequence is TGTGCTAGCAGCTTAGAAAATTTTGGGACTAGCGGGAGTTTCAATGAGCAGTTCTTC. This encodes CASSLENFGTSGSFNEQFF. Based on the CDR3 plus reference TRBV7-7 and TRBJ2-1, the full variable domain is GAGVSQSPRYKVTKRGQDVTLRCDPISSHATLYWYQQALGQGPEFLTYFNYEAQPDKSGLPSDRFSAERPEGSISTLTIQRTEQRDSAMYRCASSLENFGTSGSFNEQFFGPGTRLTVL.

The chain combines TRBV5-1 with TRBJ1-1; 7 positions agree with TRBD1. The CDR3 has 11 amino acids. Germline CDR1 SGHRS, CDR2 YFSETQ. J was trimmed by 4 bases and V by 6 bases; bases with no gene match: 0. The CDR3 coding sequence is TGCGCCAGCACAGGGGGCACTGAAGCTTTCTTT. Amino acid sequence: CASTGGTEAFF.

J is TRBJ2-7 and V is TRBV7-2; 15 nucleotides align to TRBD2. The V gene's germline CDR1 is SGHTA and CDR2 FQGNSA. The CDR3 contains 15 residues. V shed 5 bases, J shed 9 bases, and the junction held 8 bases outside the gene matches. The CDR3 DNA sequence: TGTGCCAGCAGCCATGGGACTAGCGGGAGGATAATGCAGTACTTC. Translated, it gives CASSHGTSGRIMQYF.

The chain has TRBV5-4 and TRBJ2-7, with TRBD2 matching 7 bases. The CDR3 loop spans 14 amino acids. From germline, CDR1 is SGHNT and CDR2 YYREEE (reference sequence). V dropped 4 bases and J dropped 3; count of bases not matched to a gene: 7. Here the CDR3 DNA reads TGTGCCAGCAGCCCTGACTGGACTAGCTACGAGCAGTACTTC. Encoded protein: CASSPDWTSYEQYF.